The 12 T cell receptor beta chains presented below share a single source sample, sequenced in a study of blood T cell repertoires in COVID-19 (dated by TCRdb to 2018 to 2021). The library was made by the immunoSEQ multiplex PCR assay. Here the immuneACCESS table is served through TCRdb, limited to in-frame sequences with V and J called. Missing clones are a known gap in these copies; in checked studies unresolved V genes cover under half, and the rest lacks a known reason. The sample has some 200,000 clones on record, roughly 82% of them singletons. The ten largest clones take up about 11% of the sample. The sample taken for sequencing was PBMCs or T cells enriched from blood (not recorded which). These receptors came from a man aged 40-49 years who had recovered from COVID-19.

This sequence joins TRBV6-5 and TRBJ1-2; no reliable D call. The CDR3 runs to 14 residues. Trimming cost V 2 bases and J 6 bases, with 13 bases left between them. Germline V gives CDR1 MNHEY, CDR2 SVGAGI. The DNA for the CDR3 is TGTGCCAGCAGTTACCTAGACGGCGGGGATGGCTACACCTTC. Translation gives CASSYLDGGDGYTF.

This clone was recorded a few times. The chain uses TRBV5-1 and TRBJ1-1, with a possible D match to TRBD1 (5 bases). Trimming stripped 1 base from V and 1 base from J, with 14 bases between. Germline V CDR1 and CDR2: SGHRS, YFSETQ. The CDR3 covers 16 residues. CDR3: CASSLQGVGTNTEAFF. The DNA of the CDR3 is TGCGCCAGCAGCTTGCAAGGGGTAGGTACGAACACTGAAGCTTTCTTT.

This chain links TRBV3-1 (or the pseudogene TRBV3-2) with TRBJ1-2; D ambiguous. This CDR3 contains 13 residues. Between the trimmed V and J ends, which lost 2 bases and 4 bases, there was a span of 8 bases. Germline V gene sequence: CDR1 LGHDT, CDR2 YNNKEL (reference sequence). For the CDR3, the DNA is TGTGCCAGCAGCCAACAGTTCGCCTATGGCTACACCTTC. Its protein product is CASSQQFAYGYTF.

The chain employs TRBV28 and TRBJ1-5; 8 bases map to TRBD1. The CDR3 extends over 16 amino acids. Germline assignment: CDR1 MDHEN and CDR2 SYDVKM. V lost 6 bases and J lost 3; bases outside the gene matches: 10. CDR3 amino acids: CASRNSGTGANQPQHF. The CDR3 region has the DNA TGTGCCAGCAGAAACTCCGGGACAGGTGCCAATCAGCCCCAGCATTTT.

This chain uses TRBV28 with TRBJ1-3; 7 bases agree with TRBD1. Germline CDR1 is MDHEN and CDR2 is SYDVKM. The CDR3 contains 14 residues. V dropped 6 bases and J dropped 0; count of bases not matched to a gene: 2. This chain's CDR3 is CASRGTDSGNTIYF. The CDR3 DNA reads TGTGCCAGCAGGGGGACAGACTCTGGAAACACCATATATTTT.

The chain has TRBV4-1 and TRBJ1-2; 9 nucleotides align to TRBD1. This CDR3 is built from 17 residues. The germline gives CDR1 MGHRA, CDR2 YSYEKL. The J segment lost 6 bases and the V segment lost 6 bases, leaving 17 bases of the junction unmatched. The CDR3 here is CASRRIGDRDYYHGYTF. The CDR3 nucleotides are TGCGCCAGCAGACGTATCGGGGACAGGGATTATTATCATGGCTACACCTTC.

The chain is built from TRBV7-8 and TRBJ2-2; D is possibly TRBD1 (6 bases). Germline lookup yields CDR1 SGHVS and CDR2 FQNEAQ. The CDR3 runs 17 residues. V lost 5 bases, J lost 6 bases, and 22 bases lay in between. The CDR3 region has the DNA TGTGCCAGCAGCCCCCGTCCCGGACAGTCGGGCCCCGGGGAGCTGTTTTTT. Its protein is CASSPRPGQSGPGELFF.

This clone appeared many times. V gene TRBV7-2 combines with J gene TRBJ1-1, with D possibly TRBD1 on 6 matching bases. Germline V lookup: CDR1 SGHTA, CDR2 FQGNSA. V lost 6 bases and J lost 2, with 19 bases in between. The CDR3 contains 16 residues. DNA of the CDR3: TGTGCCAGCAGGGTTCAAACAGGGATCGTAAACACTGAAGCTTTCTTT. Amino acids: CASRVQTGIVNTEAFF.

This clone was seen ten or more times. The chain recombines TRBV7-3 with TRBJ1-2, with D possibly TRBD1 on 5 matching bases. Germline CDR1 SGHTA, CDR2 FQGTGA. This CDR3 is 14 amino acids long. Trimming stripped 2 bases from V and 2 bases from J, with 9 bases between. The CDR3 loop reads CASSLGADNYGYTF. The CDR3 DNA sequence: TGTGCCAGCAGCTTAGGGGCGGACAACTATGGCTACACCTTC.

The chain links TRBV7-2 to TRBJ1-5; possibly TRBD1 for D (6 bases). Germline V gene data show CDR1 as SGHTA and CDR2 as FQGNSA. Trimming stripped 5 bases from V and 3 bases from J, with 8 bases between. The CDR3 has 13 residues. The CDR3 region has the DNA TGTGCCAGCAGCGGACAGCTCAATCAGCCCCAGCATTTT. It codes for CASSGQLNQPQHF.

J is TRBJ2-7 and V is TRBV28; 7 bases map to TRBD1. The CDR3 is 14 amino acids. Looked up from germline, CDR1 is MDHEN and CDR2 is SYDVKM. V gave up 7 bases and J gave up 4 bases; unmatched junction bases: 10. CDR3 loop: CASILGDRPYEQYF. CDR3 sequence (DNA): TGTGCCAGCATCCTGGGGGACAGACCATACGAGCAGTACTTC.

The J gene is TRBJ2-3, the V gene TRBV29-1, with a weak D call TRBD2 (6 bases). The CDR3 loop spans 13 amino acids. V dropped 7 bases and J dropped 2 bases, with 13 bases sitting between them. The germline V gene encodes CDR1 SQVTM and CDR2 ANQGSEA. CDR3 residues: CSAKRGTTDTQYF. The CDR3 DNA reads TGCAGCGCTAAGCGCGGGACCACAGATACGCAGTATTTT.